The 17 T cell receptor beta chains below come from one sample, sequenced in a study of T cells in localized non-small cell lung cancer. Sequencing used immunoSEQ multiplex PCR; TCRdb keeps in-frame clones, though not all of them. Of 60,000 or so clones listed, roughly four fifths were seen once; the top ten hold 4.7%. The sample consisted of PBMCs, taken before any cancer treatment. All receptors come from a man aged 35-75 years with stage II lung adenocarcinoma.

V usage is TRBV19 and J usage is TRBJ1-2; D remains ambiguous. The CDR3 covers 12 residues. From germline, CDR1 is LNHDA and CDR2 SQIVND (reference sequence). V lost 9 bases and J 6 bases, leaving 14 bases between the germline ends. DNA for the CDR3: TGTGCCAGCCTCGCCTTAGGGAATGGCTACACCTTC. Translated, it gives CASLALGNGYTF.

This clone was recorded only once. This chain connects TRBV30 to TRBJ1-6; no clear D gene. The CDR3 consists of 15 residues. With 0 bases removed from V and 0 bases from J, the gap between germline ends came to 6 bases. From germline, CDR1 is GTSNPN and CDR2 SVGIG (reference sequence). The CDR3 region has the DNA TGTGCCTGGAGTGTGTCAAGCTCCTATAATTCACCCCTCCACTTT. Amino acid sequence: CAWSVSSSYNSPLHF.

This clone was detected only a few times. This chain links TRBV5-1 with TRBJ2-2; 11 bases agree with TRBD2. The CDR3 has 15 amino acids. CDR1 and CDR2 from the germline V gene are SGHRS and YFSETQ. V shed 3 bases, J shed 7 bases, and the junction held 5 bases outside the gene matches. CDR3 in amino acids: CASSSTSGSHGELFF. The CDR3 DNA is TGCGCCAGCAGCTCCACTAGCGGGAGCCACGGGGAGCTGTTTTTT.

This chain links TRBV5-1 with TRBJ1-5, with TRBD1 matching 7 bases. Germline V lookup: CDR1 SGHRS, CDR2 YFSETQ. Trimming cost V 0 bases and J 7 bases; bases outside gene matches: 7. The CDR3 extends over 15 amino acids. CDR3 coding DNA: TGCGCCAGCAGCTTGGATCCAGGGGGGGGCCAGCCCCAGCATTTT. This gives the protein CASSLDPGGGQPQHF.

This sequence joins TRBV5-1 and TRBJ1-1; unclear D gene. With 7 bases removed from V and 1 base from J, the gap between germline ends came to 11 bases. The germline CDR1 and CDR2 sequences are SGHRS and YFSETQ. This CDR3 region has 13 residues. CDR3 region: CASAEASNTEAFF. CDR3 coding DNA: TGCGCCAGCGCTGAGGCCTCGAACACTGAAGCTTTCTTT.

With regard to this clone: A junction boundary mismatches the germline segment, possibly from a read error. The chain is built from TRBV28 and TRBJ1-2, with 7 bases matching TRBD1. Germline V CDR1 and CDR2: MDHEN, SYDVKM. The CDR3 extends over 14 amino acids. CDR3 in DNA: TGTGCCAACAGTTTACCCGGACAGGTGGGTGGCTACACCTTC. Encoded protein: CANSLPGQVGGYTF.

V and J are TRBV19 and TRBJ1-1, with TRBD1 identical over 10 bases. V shed 8 bases and J 2 bases; nucleotides not matched to a gene: 8. This CDR3 is built from 15 residues. The V gene's germline CDR1 is LNHDA and CDR2 SQIVND (reference sequence). For the CDR3, the DNA is TGTGCCAGTGGGACAGGGGATATTTCAAACACTGAAGCTTTCTTT. Its translation: CASGTGDISNTEAFF.

The chain couples TRBV30 to TRBJ1-2, with a tentative D call TRBD1 (6 bases). V shed 3 bases and J shed 8 bases, with 13 bases lying between them. Germline CDR1 and CDR2: GTSNPN and SVGIG (reference sequence). This CDR3 spans 12 amino acids. This CDR3 reads CAWSNRVSGYTF. The CDR3 DNA sequence: TGTGCCTGGAGCAACAGGGTGTCCGGCTACACCTTC.

The rearrangement joins TRBV6-1 to TRBJ1-4; D unresolved. Deletions cut 2 bases from V and 7 bases from J, with 11 bases between. Germline lookup yields CDR1 MNHNS and CDR2 SASEGT. The CDR3 is 14 amino acids. CDR3: CASSERVSVEKLFF. CDR3 DNA sequence: TGTGCCAGCAGTGAAAGGGTATCGGTTGAAAAACTGTTTTTT.

This clone was seen a single time. V usage is TRBV5-6 and J usage is TRBJ2-1; 8 bases line up with TRBD2. Trimming removed 0 bases from V and 6 bases from J; junction bases left unmatched: 11. The length of the CDR3 is 17 residues. Germline CDR1 reads SGHDT; CDR2 reads YYEEEE. CDR3: CASSLAGSAGARNEQFF. CDR3 in DNA: TGTGCCAGCAGCTTGGCCGGGTCAGCGGGAGCCCGCAATGAGCAGTTCTTC.

This clone has only one observation. The V gene is TRBV7-3, the J gene TRBJ2-2; D is unclear. V was pared by 1 base and J by 0 bases, with 9 bases between. This CDR3 is 16 amino acids long. Germline values: CDR1 SGHTA, CDR2 FQGTGA. CDR3 protein: CASSLKRATNTGELFF. In DNA, the CDR3 is TGTGCCAGCAGCTTAAAACGGGCTACGAACACCGGGGAGCTGTTTTTT. Based on the CDR3 plus reference TRBV7-3 and TRBJ2-2, the full variable domain is GAGVSQTPSNKVTEKGKYVELRCDPISGHTALYWYRQSLGQGPEFLIYFQGTGAADDSGLPNDRFFAVRPEGSVSTLKIQRTERGDSAVYLCASSLKRATNTGELFFGEGSRLTVL.

The chain is built from TRBV2 and TRBJ1-5, with a possible D match to TRBD1 (5 bases). CDR1 is SNHLY and CDR2 is FYNNEI in the germline V gene. The CDR3 length is 15 residues. V dropped 6 bases and J dropped 4 bases, with 16 bases sitting between them. CDR3 loop: CASSRSGDTNQPQHF. For the CDR3, the DNA is TGTGCCAGCAGCCGATCGGGGGATACGAATCAGCCCCAGCATTTT.

This rearrangement joins TRBV27 to TRBJ2-3; 11 bases fit TRBD2. Looked up from germline, CDR1 is MNHEY and CDR2 is SMNVEV (reference sequence). Trimming cost V 5 bases and J 1 base; bases outside gene matches: 8. This CDR3 is 17 amino acids long. In nucleotides, the CDR3 is TGTGCCAGCAGTCCCCCCGGGACTAGCGGCCGCACAGATACGCAGTATTTT. Translation: CASSPPGTSGRTDTQYF.

Remarks on this clone: At one end, the junction sequence differs from germline, possibly due to a read error. The same CDR3 also results from other DNA sequences found in this sample. The V and J genes are TRBV29-1 and TRBJ1-3; TRBD1 might be the D (6 bases). Germline V lookup: CDR1 SQVTM, CDR2 ANQGSEA. The CDR3 totals 14 residues. CDR3 region: CSVEGQISGNTIYF. For the CDR3, the DNA is TGCAGCGTGGAAGGACAGATCTCTGGAAACACCATATATTTT.

The chain joins TRBV4-3 to TRBJ2-1; 9 positions match TRBD2. The CDR3 length is 18 residues. Losses at the gene ends were 1 base for V and 10 bases for J; bases not matched to a gene: 17. From germline, CDR1 is LGHNA and CDR2 YSLEER. The CDR3 loop reads CASSQGPPRGGRGGEQFF. The CDR3 nucleotides are TGCGCCAGCAGCCAAGGTCCCCCCCGAGGCGGGAGGGGGGGGGAGCAGTTCTTC.

The chain couples TRBV6-5 to TRBJ1-1; D is perhaps TRBD1 (6 bases). The V end lost 5 bases, the J end lost 0 bases, and 10 bases lay between the germline ends. The germline gives CDR1 MNHEY, CDR2 SVGAGI. The CDR3 runs 14 residues. The CDR3 protein is CASSQDRLNTEAFF. As DNA, the CDR3 is TGTGCCAGCAGTCAAGACAGGCTGAACACTGAAGCTTTCTTT.

This rearrangement joins TRBV20-1 to TRBJ1-2, with 7 bases lining up with TRBD1. The CDR3 contains 11 residues. With V trimmed by 7 bases and J by 8 bases, 7 bases remained unmatched. Germline assignment: CDR1 DFQATT and CDR2 SNEGSKA (reference sequence). CDR3 in amino acids: CSGRDSRGYTF. The CDR3 DNA follows: TGCAGTGGCAGGGACAGTAGAGGCTACACCTTC.